This TCR beta chain is from a study of T cell changes during pregnancy in multiple sclerosis. Profiled with immunoSEQ multiplex PCR; TCRdb holds only in-frame clones, not every one. Here the sample spans tens of thousands of clones, 90% to 95% being singletons. A single count supports this clone. The V gene end was trimmed by 4 bases and the J gene end by 4 bases; junction bases not matched to a gene: 11. The germline CDR1 and CDR2 sequences are SGHNT and YYREEE (reference sequence). The CDR3 runs 16 residues. The TCR was taken from a female donor with multiple sclerosis, enrolled in a pregnancy study. The sample consisted of CD8+ T cells from peripheral blood mononuclear cells, taken before pregnancy. The genes are TRBV5-4 and TRBJ2-5, with 9 bases that match TRBD2. The CDR3 spells CASSGVGGLAGETQYF. CDR3 nucleotide sequence: TGTGCCAGCAGCGGGGTTGGGGGACTAGCAGGAGAGACCCAGTACTTC.